In this sample, the clone carrying this TCR beta chain turned up a few times. Its antigen remains unknown. The sample comes from a study of human T cells and chemical hapten exposure. Study-wide results and caveats: Against controls, expanded TCRs gave rise to significantly more large CDR3 similarity clusters.

Individual cDNA molecules (in the library) carried attached unique molecular identifiers. In the study's own analysis: The median was 95,638 TCRs per sample, ranging 23,224 to 690,600. From the RACE reads, TCRdb called clonotypes with MiXCR, one entry per CDR3 protein. V and J calls and clone size were set by TCRdb, not the authors. The table records some 380,000 distinct CDR3 sequences, nearly 5% of them present only once. Germline CDR1 reads SSHAT; CDR2 reads FNYEAQ (reference sequence). The V and J ends lost 5 bases and 4 bases, in that order; junction bases with no gene match: 9. This CDR3 spans 16 amino acids. Regarding time point: patch test 1, 2 weeks after DPC sensitization. Regarding treatment: therapeutic diphenylcyclopropenone sensitization with weekly scalp DPC.

The TCR comes from a woman between 50 and 59 years old with alopecia areata. Some clones in this sample may be carry-over from other donors' samples. Sequencing used whole blood, obtained in connection with sensitization to the hapten diphenylcyclopropenone (DPC). The chain joins TRBV7-7 to TRBJ2-2; TRBD2 matches at 8 bases. The CDR3 reads CASSPRALAGTGELFF. CDR3 DNA: TGTGCCAGCAGCCCTAGGGCCCTAGCGGGCACCGGGGAGCTGTTTTTT.